A single sample gave rise to the 17 T cell receptor beta chains below, sequenced in a study of T cells in Graves' hyperthyroidism and ophthalmopathy. TCR beta CDR3 region amplification was performed from RNA transcripts. TCR CDR3 underwent first-round RT-PCR with the HTBI primer set. Each CDR3 protein is one row after TCRdb ran MiXCR on the multiplex PCR reads. The table records a few hundred thousand distinct CDR3 sequences, about 43% of them present only once. The sequencing input was peripheral blood or thyroid tissue (not recorded which). All receptors derive from a woman between 18 and 29 years old with Graves' hyperthyroidism.

This chain uses TRBV5-1 with TRBJ1-5, with a tentative D call TRBD1 (6 bases). Between the trimmed V and J ends, which lost 0 bases and 4 bases, there was a span of 11 bases. The length of the CDR3 is 15 residues. Per the germline V gene, CDR1 is SGHRS and CDR2 is YFSETQ. CDR3 sequence reads: CASSLEGEGNQPQHF. CDR3 nucleotides: TGCGCCAGCAGCTTGGAGGGGGAGGGGAATCAGCCCCAGCATTTT.

Many counts were recorded for this clonotype. V and J are TRBV19 and TRBJ2-7, with D perhaps TRBD1 (6 bases). CDR1 and CDR2 (germline): LNHDA, SQIVND (reference sequence). V was shortened by 5 bases and J by 3 bases, with 14 bases between the two germline ends. The CDR3 extends over 14 amino acids. The CDR3 nucleotides read TGTGCCAGTAGTTCCAGGCGAGGGGGCTACGAGCAGTACTTC. It is translated as CASSSRRGGYEQYF.

The CDR3 loop reads CASRIDRATNEKLFF. The CDR3 DNA reads TGTGCCAGTAGAATCGACAGGGCAACTAATGAAAAACTGTTTTTT. The chain joins TRBV19 to TRBJ1-4; 7 bases line up with TRBD1. The CDR3 is 15 residues long. Germline assignment: CDR1 LNHDA and CDR2 SQIVND (reference sequence). V lost 6 bases, J lost 0 bases, and 4 bases stayed unmatched.

In its sample, this clonotype was seen many times. The chain has TRBV12-5 and TRBJ2-2; TRBD1 matches at 10 bases. Trimming cost V 1 base and J 6 bases; bases outside gene matches: 5. Germline V CDR1 and CDR2: LGHNT, FRNRAP. The CDR3 covers 16 residues. The CDR3 coding sequence is TGTGCTAGTGGTTTGGCGACAGGGGGCTTTGCCGGGGAGCTGTTTTTT. It is translated as CASGLATGGFAGELFF. The full variable domain, in which reference TRBV12-5 and TRBJ2-2 provide the parts outside the CDR3, is DARVTQTPRHKVTEMGQEVTMRCQPILGHNTVFWYRQTMMQGLELLAYFRNRAPLDDSGMPKDRFSAEMPDATLATLKIQPSEPRDSAVYFCASGLATGGFAGELFFGEGSRLTVL.

V gene TRBV7-6 combines with J gene TRBJ2-1; 7 nucleotides match TRBD2. The CDR3 length is 14 residues. V lost 5 bases to trimming and J lost 8 bases; unmatched junction nucleotides: 9. CDR1 and CDR2 (germline): SGHVS, FNYEAQ. The CDR3 DNA sequence: TGTGCCAGCAGCCTGGGGAGCGGGACCTATGAGCAGTTCTTC. Its translation is CASSLGSGTYEQFF. Looking up the rest from reference TRBV7-6 and TRBJ2-1 gives the full variable domain: GAGVSQSPRYKVTKRGQDVALRCDPISGHVSLYWYRQALGQGPEFLTYFNYEAQQDKSGLPNDRFSAERPEGSISTLTIQRTEQRDSAMYRCASSLGSGTYEQFFGPGTRLTVL.

This clonotype was picked up many times. The gene calls are TRBV20-1 and TRBJ1-4, with D possibly being TRBD1 (6 bases). Trimming shortened V by 5 bases and J by 0 bases, and 10 bases separated the two germline ends. Germline CDR1 DFQATT, CDR2 SNEGSKA (reference sequence). The CDR3 is made up of 14 amino acids. The CDR3 DNA follows: TGCAGTGCTCTAGGGGGTGCAACTAATGAAAAACTGTTTTTT. Its protein product is CSALGGATNEKLFF.

This clonotype was recorded many times. This chain uses TRBV29-1 with TRBJ1-2; D gene unclear. V was pared by 1 base and J by 2 bases, with 8 bases between. Germline values: CDR1 SQVTM, CDR2 ANQGSEA. The CDR3 length is 13 residues. The CDR3 is CSVEVPRNYGYTF. CDR3 DNA sequence: TGCAGCGTTGAAGTCCCCAGGAACTATGGCTACACCTTC.

This clonotype has at least ten counts. The chain uses TRBV5-6 and TRBJ1-5; no firm D call. Deletions cut 0 bases from V and 0 bases from J, with 10 bases between. The CDR3 loop spans 16 amino acids. Germline CDR1 and CDR2: SGHDT and YYEEEE. The CDR3 spells CASSLALGPSNQPQHF. CDR3 bases: TGTGCCAGCAGCTTGGCCTTGGGCCCTAGCAATCAGCCCCAGCATTTT.

This clonotype came up many times. This sequence joins TRBV20-1 and TRBJ1-1, with D perhaps TRBD1 (6 bases). In germline, CDR1 is DFQATT, CDR2 SNEGSKA (reference sequence). This CDR3 has 14 amino acids. V dropped 2 bases and J dropped 5 bases, with 15 bases sitting between them. The CDR3 spells CSARPAGEGTEAFF. CDR3 in DNA: TGCAGTGCTAGACCTGCAGGGGAAGGGACTGAAGCTTTCTTT.

The table lists this clonotype with a few counts. The chain combines TRBV2 with TRBJ2-7, with D unresolved. Germline V gene lookup returns CDR1 SNHLY and CDR2 FYNNEI. Trimming shortened V by 2 bases and J by 7 bases, and 18 bases separated the two germline ends. The CDR3 consists of 15 residues. The CDR3 protein is CASSERGGPYNEQYF. CDR3 nucleotide sequence: TGTGCCAGCAGTGAACGAGGTGGGCCCTACAATGAGCAGTACTTC.

The count of this clonotype is one. The chain uses TRBV30 and TRBJ2-6; 8 nucleotides agree with TRBD1. Germline loops: CDR1 GTSNPN, CDR2 SVGIG (reference sequence). The V gene end was trimmed by 5 bases and the J gene end by 2 bases; junction bases not matched to a gene: 8. The CDR3 contains 16 residues. The CDR3 region is CAWLSQGATGANVLTF. The CDR3 coding sequence is TGTGCCTGGCTGTCGCAGGGGGCTACTGGGGCCAACGTCCTGACTTTC.

The CDR3 here is CASSLIPGDTIYF. CDR3 sequence (DNA): TGCGCCAGCAGCTTGATCCCCGGAGACACCATATATTTT. The rearrangement joins TRBV5-1 to TRBJ1-3; D is unresolved. This CDR3 spans 13 amino acids. V lost 1 base and J lost 8, with 10 bases in between. Germline V gives CDR1 SGHRS, CDR2 YFSETQ.

The V call is TRBV7-9, the J call TRBJ2-7; 9 nucleotides agree with TRBD2. J gave up 7 bases and V 2 bases, and 9 bases lay outside the gene matches. The CDR3 consists of 15 residues. Germline CDR1 SEHNR, CDR2 FQNEAQ (reference sequence). CDR3 coding DNA: TGTGCCAGCAGCTTAACACTAGCGGGTGGGAATGAGCAGTACTTC. It is translated as CASSLTLAGGNEQYF.

This clonotype was recorded many times. V gene TRBV5-6 combines with J gene TRBJ2-7; TRBD2 agrees at 13 bases. This CDR3 has 19 amino acids. The junction had 14 bases not matched to a gene; V was cut back by 1 base and J by 4 bases. Per germline, CDR1 SGHDT and CDR2 YYEEEE. CDR3 residues: CASSLLPKGLAGLRYEQYF. DNA for the CDR3: TGTGCCAGCAGCTTGCTTCCAAAGGGACTAGCGGGACTCAGGTACGAGCAGTACTTC. The variable domain in full, with the rest retrieved from reference TRBV5-6 and TRBJ2-7, is DAGVTQSPTHLIKTRGQQVTLRCSPKSGHDTVSWYQQALGQGPQFIFQYYEEEERQRGNFPDRFSGHQFPNYSSELNVNALLLGDSALYLCASSLLPKGLAGLRYEQYFGPGTRLTVT.

This clonotype occurred a few times. The CDR3 here is CATQGAREAFF. CDR3 DNA sequence: TGTGCCACTCAGGGGGCACGTGAAGCTTTCTTT. The chain has TRBV10-3 and TRBJ1-1, with 8 positions matching TRBD1. The CDR3 sequence is 11 residues long. The trim removed 10 bases at V and 7 bases at J, leaving 5 bases unmatched. CDR1 is ENHRY, CDR2 SYGVKD, per germline.

As to this clonotype: The conserved phenylalanine or tryptophan is not found at the CDR3 terminus, so this likely reflects a read error. The DNA is omitted, as the CDR3 cannot be located on it reliably, and the CDR3 follows TCRdb's listing. This rearrangement joins TRBV7-2 to TRBJ2-7. Germline CDR1 is SGHTA and CDR2 is FQGNSA. The length of the CDR3 is 8 amino acids, counting both ends. CDR3 sequence: CASSLVLG.

The V call is TRBV19, the J call TRBJ1-2; 7 positions agree with TRBD1. J lost 4 bases, V lost 5 bases, and 7 bases had no gene match. Germline V lookup: CDR1 LNHDA, CDR2 SQIVND (reference sequence). The CDR3 spans 14 residues. The CDR3 is CASSPGTEIYGYTF. The CDR3 region has the DNA TGTGCCAGTAGTCCCGGGACAGAAATCTATGGCTACACCTTC.